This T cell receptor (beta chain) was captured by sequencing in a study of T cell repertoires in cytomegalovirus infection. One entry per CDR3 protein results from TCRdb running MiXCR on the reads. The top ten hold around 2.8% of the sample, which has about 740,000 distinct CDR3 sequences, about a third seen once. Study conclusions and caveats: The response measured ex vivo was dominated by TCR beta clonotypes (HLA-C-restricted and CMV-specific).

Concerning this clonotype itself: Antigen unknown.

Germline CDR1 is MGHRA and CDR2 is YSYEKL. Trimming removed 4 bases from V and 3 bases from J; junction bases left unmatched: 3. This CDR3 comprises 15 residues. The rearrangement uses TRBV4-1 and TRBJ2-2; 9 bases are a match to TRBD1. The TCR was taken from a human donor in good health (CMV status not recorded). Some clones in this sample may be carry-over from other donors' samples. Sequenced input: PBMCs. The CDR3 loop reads CASSPRDRDTGELFF. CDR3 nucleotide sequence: TGCGCCAGCAGCCCCCGGGACAGGGACACCGGGGAGCTGTTTTTT.